These 16 T cell receptor beta chains share one sample of origin, sequenced in a study of T cell responses to AZD1222 COVID-19 vaccine. Clones were sequenced by immunoSEQ multiplex PCR, and TCRdb holds only the in-frame ones, with some missing. The sample has approximately 140,000 clones; roughly 92% are singletons. Sequenced here: peripheral blood, sampled 28 days after the second AZD1222 dose. These receptors all come from an adult who received the AZD1222 COVID-19 vaccine.

The chain carries TRBV6-5 and TRBJ1-6, with TRBD1 matching over 8 bases. CDR3 size: 15 residues. Per germline, CDR1 MNHEY and CDR2 SVGAGI. Unmatched junction bases numbered 4, after V lost 0 bases and J lost 9 bases. Written as DNA, the CDR3 is TGTGCCAGCAGTTACTCAGCAGGGGGCCTTTCACCCCTCCACTTT. Translating it yields CASSYSAGGLSPLHF.

The chain employs TRBV9 and TRBJ1-2; 7 bases match TRBD1. CDR3 length equals 17 residues. Losses at the gene ends were 6 bases for V and 2 bases for J; bases not matched to a gene: 16. Germline V lookup: CDR1 SGDLS, CDR2 YYNGEE. The CDR3 coding sequence is TGTGCCAGCACCGGCCCAGATAGGACAGGTGAAAACTATGGCTACACCTTC. It encodes CASTGPDRTGENYGYTF.

V gene TRBV28 combines with J gene TRBJ2-7; possible D gene TRBD1, 5 bases. Trimming pared 4 bases from V and 5 bases from J, leaving 9 bases between. The CDR3 totals 12 residues. Germline CDR1 is MDHEN and CDR2 is SYDVKM. This CDR3 is CASSSGLNEQYV. As DNA, the CDR3 is TGTGCCAGCAGTTCAGGGCTGAACGAGCAGTACGTC.

This chain links TRBV6-5 with TRBJ1-2, with 8 bases that match TRBD1. CDR3 length: 14 amino acids. V gave up 4 bases and J gave up 7 bases; unmatched junction bases: 8. Germline CDR1 reads MNHEY; CDR2 reads SVGAGI. This chain's CDR3 is CASSLTGESGGYTF. The CDR3 DNA reads as TGTGCCAGCAGTTTGACAGGGGAATCAGGTGGCTACACCTTC.

The CDR3: CASSVIAFNSPLHF. The CDR3, as DNA: TGTGCCAGCAGTGTCATAGCATTTAATTCACCCCTCCACTTT. This chain connects TRBV2 to TRBJ1-6, with D uncertain. Germline V gene sequence: CDR1 SNHLY, CDR2 FYNNEI. The CDR3 totals 14 residues. Trimming removed 4 bases from V and 6 bases from J, with 10 bases in between. The whole variable domain, filled in from reference TRBV2 and TRBJ1-6, reads EPEVTQTPSHQVTQMGQEVILRCVPISNHLYFYWYRQILGQKVEFLVSFYNNEISEKSEIFDDQFSVERPDGSNFTLKIRSTKLEDSAMYFCASSVIAFNSPLHFGNGTRLTVT.

The table lists this clone with a few counts. The gene calls are TRBV10-2 and TRBJ2-1; the D is unclear. Germline lookup yields CDR1 WSHSY and CDR2 SAAADI. The V end lost 5 bases, the J end lost 9 bases, and 8 bases lay between the germline ends. CDR3 length: 11 amino acids. CDR3 sequence reads: CASSLSIEQFF. CDR3 DNA: TGCGCCAGCAGTTTGAGTATTGAGCAGTTCTTC.

The chain recombines TRBV23-1 with TRBJ2-7; 8 nucleotides align to TRBD1. Being an ORF, TRBV23-1 has a function that is uncertain. The junction had 10 bases not matched to a gene; V was cut back by 3 bases and J by 0 bases. This CDR3 is 17 amino acids long. In nucleotides, the CDR3 is TGCGCCAGCAGTCAGTCAGGGGGGACAGGCCTCTCCTACGAGCAGTACTTC. It encodes CASSQSGGTGLSYEQYF.

The rearrangement uses TRBV10-3 and TRBJ1-4, with TRBD1 as a possible D gene (5 bases). From germline, CDR1 is ENHRY and CDR2 SYGVKD. This CDR3 is 15 amino acids long. V was shortened by 0 bases and J by 7 bases, with 12 bases between the two germline ends. This chain's CDR3 is CAISESGGVGEKLFF. CDR3 in DNA: TGTGCCATCAGTGAGTCGGGGGGGGTCGGTGAAAAACTGTTTTTT.

V and J are TRBV5-5 and TRBJ1-2; D is unclear. The germline V and J ends were trimmed by 4 bases and 7 bases, with 11 bases remaining between them. CDR3 length equals 12 residues. CDR1 is SGHKS and CDR2 is YYEKEE in the germline V gene (reference sequence). CDR3: CASSREVGGYTF. As DNA, the CDR3 is TGTGCCAGCAGCAGGGAAGTTGGTGGCTACACCTTC.

This chain joins TRBV18 and TRBJ1-4; D gene unclear. Trimming took off 4 bases at V and 8 bases at J, with 11 bases between the two ends. CDR1 KGHSH and CDR2 LQKENI come from the germline V gene. The CDR3 length is 13 residues. CDR3 sequence (DNA): TGTGCCAGCTCACGTTCGAGGGAAGAAAAACTGTTTTTT. Its protein product is CASSRSREEKLFF.

The V and J genes are TRBV5-6 and TRBJ2-1; unclear D gene. V lost 2 bases, J lost 0 bases, and 6 bases lay in between. Germline values: CDR1 SGHDT, CDR2 YYEEEE. The CDR3 sequence is 14 residues long. The CDR3 DNA sequence: TGTGCCAGCAGCTTAAGGCTCTCCTACAATGAGCAGTTCTTC. Amino acids: CASSLRLSYNEQFF.

The V and J genes are TRBV7-9 and TRBJ2-1; TRBD2 is a possible D gene (6 bases). V was trimmed by 2 bases and J by 5 bases, leaving 13 bases between them. Germline V gene sequence: CDR1 SEHNR, CDR2 FQNEAQ (reference sequence). The CDR3 is made up of 15 amino acids. CDR3: CASSLRDSFNNEQFF. DNA for the CDR3: TGTGCCAGCAGCTTACGGGACTCCTTTAACAATGAGCAGTTCTTC.

The J gene is TRBJ1-2, the V gene TRBV7-2; maybe TRBD1 (6 bases). The CDR3 loop spans 13 amino acids. In germline, CDR1 is SGHTA, CDR2 FQGNSA. V was shortened by 4 bases and J by 1 base, with 7 bases between the two germline ends. The CDR3 DNA is TGTGCCAGCAGCTCCAGGGGTAACTATGGCTACACCTTC. Protein product: CASSSRGNYGYTF.

The chain joins TRBV19 to TRBJ2-1; TRBD1 matches 8 bases. The CDR3 sequence is 15 residues long. CDR1 and CDR2 (germline): LNHDA, SQIVND (reference sequence). Germline trimming cut 4 bases from V and 0 bases from J; bases unmatched to any gene: 2. CDR3 coding DNA: TGTGCCAGTAGTAGGACAGGGAGCTCCTACAATGAGCAGTTCTTC. Translating it yields CASSRTGSSYNEQFF.

The chain has TRBV15 and TRBJ1-1; D perhaps matches TRBD1 (5 bases). Germline CDR1 LNHNV, CDR2 YYDKDF (reference sequence). The CDR3 covers 15 residues. Trimming pared 8 bases from V and 0 bases from J, leaving 16 bases between. CDR3 amino acids: CATEGRGRLNTEAFF. CDR3 bases: TGTGCCACCGAAGGGAGGGGACGGCTGAACACTGAAGCTTTCTTT.

This clone was seen a handful of times. The V call is TRBV7-6, the J call TRBJ1-5; no reliable D call. The CDR3 is 12 amino acids. Germline V gene data show CDR1 as SGHVS and CDR2 as FNYEAQ. V dropped 0 bases and J dropped 9 bases, with 6 bases sitting between them. The CDR3 loop is CASSLASGPQHF. DNA of the CDR3: TGTGCCAGCAGCTTAGCCTCGGGGCCCCAGCATTTT.